The entry below gives a single TCR beta chain sequence along with its context. Sequencing used immunoSEQ multiplex PCR; TCRdb keeps in-frame clones, though not all of them. The sample lists roughly 30,000 clones; around nine tenths were seen once. The data belong to a study of sequential checkpoint blockade in melanoma. Treatment defined: randomized to nivolumab then ipilimumab (arm A) or the reverse (arm B). DNA-damaging chemotherapy had not been given to any patient beforehand. The ends were cut back, 5 bases at V and 6 bases at J, with 12 bases in the middle. This CDR3 region has 13 residues. From germline, CDR1 is SNHLY and CDR2 FYNNEI.

The rearrangement uses TRBV2 and TRBJ2-3; possibly TRBD2 for D (6 bases). The sequencing here drew on CD8+ T cells sorted from blood (inferred from file names), taken from a patient given nivolumab and ipilimumab in sequence. This clonotype was sampled from a human donor with melanoma. Here the CDR3 DNA reads TGTGCCAGCAGTTCCCTTGGAGGGGATACGCAGTATTTT. Translating gives CASSSLGGDTQYF. The entire variable domain, with the rest obtained from reference TRBV2 and TRBJ2-3, is as follows: EPEVTQTPSHQVTQMGQEVILRCVPISNHLYFYWYRQILGQKVEFLVSFYNNEISEKSEIFDDQFSVERPDGSNFTLKIRSTKLEDSAMYFCASSSLGGDTQYFGPGTRLTVL.